Sequencing of this T cell receptor beta chain was carried out in a study of CD4 T cells in relation to SARS-CoV-2 and coronaviruses. Study information: The negative reference was HIV-1 Nef peptide pool or peptide-free culture.

The unexposed donors gave CD4+ T cells in 2011-2018, prior to COVID-19. CD4+ T cells were isolated from the cells after around 10 days of culture. Comment on this clone: Its antigen is unknown.

CDR1 is SEHNR and CDR2 is FQNEAQ in the germline V gene (reference sequence). The ends were cut back, 3 bases at V and 3 bases at J, with 17 bases in the middle. CDR3 size: 16 residues. Study results and caveats: Roughly 69% of donors had memory CD4+ clonotypes crossrecognizing SARS-CoV-2 and common cold coronavirus spike.

Method: immunoSEQ multiplex PCR; TCRdb's copy keeps in-frame clones and lacks some. The sample lists around 15,000 clones, 79% occurring once. The V and J genes are TRBV7-9 and TRBJ1-1, with D possibly TRBD1 on 6 matching bases. The clonotype originates from a human donor in good health. The sample was CD4+ T cells from PBMCs, cultured in vitro. In DNA, the CDR3 is TGTGCCAGCAGCTTTGGCACAGGGAGGGACCACACTGAAGCTTTCTTT. Encoded protein: CASSFGTGRDHTEAFF.